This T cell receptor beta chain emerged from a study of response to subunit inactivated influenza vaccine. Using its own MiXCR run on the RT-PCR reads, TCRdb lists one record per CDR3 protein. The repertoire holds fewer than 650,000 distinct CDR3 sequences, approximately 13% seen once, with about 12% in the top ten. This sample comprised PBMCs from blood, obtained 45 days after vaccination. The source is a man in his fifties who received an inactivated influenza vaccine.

The CDR3 sequence is CASSSPTPMDEKLFF. The CDR3 nucleotides are TGTGCCAGCAGTTCCCCGACACCAATGGATGAAAAACTGTTTTTT. The gene calls are TRBV28 and TRBJ1-4; D is unresolved. This CDR3 contains 15 residues. Trimming cost V 4 bases and J 6 bases, with 15 bases left between them. Germline CDR1 MDHEN, CDR2 SYDVKM.